The rows below give T cell receptor beta chains drawn from one sample of a study of technical replicates of blood from several donors. Data came from immunoSEQ multiplex PCR; TCRdb stores just in-frame clones and leaves some out. Of more than 70,000 clones listed, about 90% are singletons. Material: T cells isolated from PBMCs. These receptor sequences come from a human donor in good health. Each CDR3 is given with its conserved first and last residue. The D gene is left open where the match is weak. Clone size is given for some rows only: seen once, a few or many times, or a class if the clone is expanded.

TRBJ2-7 | TRBV13 | TRBD1 | NA | TGTGCCAGCAGCAACAGGGGCTACGAGCAGTACTTC | CASSNRGYEQYF
TRBJ2-3 | TRBV5-8 | TRBD2 | NA | TGTGCCAGCAGCTATCTAGCGGAAAACACAGATACGCAGTATTTT | CASSYLAENTDTQYF
TRBJ1-2 | TRBV5-1 | NA | once | TGCGCCAGCAGCTCCCAGGGGAAAAACTATGGCTACACCTTC | CASSSQGKNYGYTF
TRBJ1-5 | TRBV6-6 | NA | once | TGTGCCAGCAGTGAGCGGGGGAATCAGCCCCAGCATTTT | CASSERGNQPQHF
TRBJ2-1 | TRBV5-1 | TRBD2 | once | TGCGCCAGCAGCCCCGGGACTAGCGGGAGTAATGAGCAGTTCTTC | CASSPGTSGSNEQFF
TRBJ1-2 | TRBV27 | TRBD1 | NA | TGTGCCAGCAGTTACCGGGACAGGGGGTATGGCTACACCTTC | CASSYRDRGYGYTF
TRBJ2-1 | TRBV5-1 | NA | NA | TGCGCCAGCAGCTTGGTCAATAGCCACGATGAGCAGTTCTTC | CASSLVNSHDEQFF
TRBJ2-2 | TRBV5-1 | NA | NA | TGCGCCAGCAGCCCCTTAGTGGGGGGAAACACCGGGGAGCTGTTTTTT | CASSPLVGGNTGELFF
TRBJ2-7 | TRBV27 | TRBD2 | NA | TGTGCCAGCAGTTTATTGACTAGCGGGAGGGCCCCTTCCTACGAGCAGTACTTC | CASSLLTSGRAPSYEQYF
TRBJ2-7 | TRBV6-5 | NA | NA | TGTGCCAGCAGCGGCGGGGTTTCCTACGAGCAGTACTTC | CASSGGVSYEQYF
TRBJ1-2 | TRBV6-5 | NA | NA | TGTGCCAGCAGTTCGGGACTCCTCTACACCTTC | CASSSGLLYTF
TRBJ1-6 | TRBV6-5 | NA | NA | TGTGCCAGCAAAAAGACAGTCTCCTATAATTCACCCCTCCACTTT | CASKKTVSYNSPLHF
TRBJ2-3 | TRBV29-1 | TRBD2 | NA | TGCAGCGTGGAACAGGGGGATCTAGCGGGAGGGCCAACCACAGATACGCAGTATTTT | CSVEQGDLAGGPTTDTQYF
TRBJ2-7 | TRBV6-6 | NA | NA | TGTGCCAGCAGTTACGGGGTCGGGGGTTTCACCTACGAGCAGTACTTC | CASSYGVGGFTYEQYF
TRBJ1-3 | TRBV15 | NA | NA | TGTGCCACCAGCAGAGTGAGGCGAAGCTCTGGAAACACCATATATTTT | CATSRVRRSSGNTIYF
TRBJ1-1 | TRBV7-9 | NA | few | TGTGCCAGCAGCCCTAACAGGGAGAAGGCTGAAGCTTTCTTT | CASSPNREKAEAFF
TRBJ2-2 | TRBV11-2 | NA | NA | TGTGCCAGCAGCTTACAGGGTACCGGGGAGCTGTTTTTT | CASSLQGTGELFF
TRBJ1-5 | TRBV4-1 | NA | few | TGCGCCAGCAGCCAAGATAAGCTTCGGCCCCAGCATTTT | CASSQDKLRPQHF
TRBJ2-3 | TRBV6-5 | TRBD2 | NA | TGTGCCAGCCAGACTAGCGGAAGCACAGATACGCAGTATTTT | CASQTSGSTDTQYF
TRBJ1-4 | TRBV7-9 | NA | NA | TGTGCCAGCAGCCCCTTACCCAGGACAGATGAAAAACTGTTTTTT | CASSPLPRTDEKLFF
TRBJ2-1 | TRBV7-7 | NA | NA | TGTGCTAGCACCCTAGGGAGCTCCTACAATGAGCAGTTCTTC | CASTLGSSYNEQFF
TRBJ2-1 | TRBV19 | NA | NA | TGTGCCAGTAGTATGGCGCCCGGGACACAACTAAATGAGCAGTTCTTC | CASSMAPGTQLNEQFF
TRBJ2-3 | TRBV7-6 | TRBD1 | NA | TGTGCCAGCAGCTCCGGGACAGGGTACACAGATACGCAGTATTTT | CASSSGTGYTDTQYF
TRBJ1-1 | TRBV19 | NA | NA | TGTGCCAGCGCTCCTAAACTGACAGAGATGAACACTGAAGCTTTCTTT | CASAPKLTEMNTEAFF
TRBJ2-4 | TRBV7-9 | TRBD2 | NA | TGTGCCAGCAGCTTAACGCGGCGGGGGGGCCTTCTGTTCAAAAACATTCAGTACTTC | CASSLTRRGGLLFKNIQYF
TRBJ1-3 | TRBV7-9 | TRBD1 | NA | TGTGCCAGCAGCTTAAACAGGGGGTTATTGAAGGCGACCATATATTTT | CASSLNRGLLKATIYF
TRBJ2-1 | TRBV7-9 | TRBD2 | NA | TGTGCCAGCAGCTTATGGCTAGCGGTAATCAATTACAATGAGCAGTTCTTC | CASSLWLAVINYNEQFF
TRBJ1-2 | TRBV4-1 | TRBD1 | NA | TGCGCCAGCAGCCCCCTTCCGGGACAGGGGCATGGCTACACCTTC | CASSPLPGQGHGYTF
TRBJ1-4 | TRBV4-1 | NA | few | TGCGCCAGCAGCCAAGCAGGGGCTGGTAATGAAAAACTGTTTTTT | CASSQAGAGNEKLFF
TRBJ2-7 | TRBV5-1 | TRBD2 | NA | TGCGCCAGCAGCTTGAGGACTAGCGGGAGTGATGTGGGCTACGAGCAGTACTTC | CASSLRTSGSDVGYEQYF
TRBJ2-7 | TRBV11-3 | NA | NA | TGTGCCAGCAGCTTAGCCTCTCCCAGGGGATTGGTCGAGCAGTACTTC | CASSLASPRGLVEQYF
TRBJ2-1 | TRBV2 | TRBD2 | NA | TGTGCCAGCAGGGGGACTAGCGGGGGATACAATGAGCAGTTCTTC | CASRGTSGGYNEQFF
TRBJ2-7 | TRBV5-4 | TRBD1 | NA | TGTGCCAGCAGCGATACGGGACAGGTCCACGAGCAGTACTTC | CASSDTGQVHEQYF
TRBJ2-2 | TRBV10-1 | NA | NA | TGCGCCAGCAGTGGGGCAGGGCGCACCGGGGAGCTGTTTTTT | CASSGAGRTGELFF
TRBJ2-2 | TRBV19 | TRBD1 | NA | TGTGCCAGTAGTATCGACAGGGAATCCACCGGGGAGCTGTTTTTT | CASSIDRESTGELFF
TRBJ2-7 | TRBV10-3 | NA | NA | TGTGCCATCAGTGAGTCGGCGAGCGGTGGCTCCTACGAGCAGTACTTC | CAISESASGGSYEQYF
TRBJ2-7 | TRBV7-8 | TRBD1 | few | TGTGCCAGCAGCGTTCACAGGGGCCCTTCCTACGAGCAGTACTTC | CASSVHRGPSYEQYF
TRBJ1-6 | TRBV4-1 | NA | NA | TGCGCCAGCAGCCACATCCTGAGACGACAGGCTGACCATAATTCACCCCTCCACTTT | CASSHILRRQADHNSPLHF
TRBJ1-3 | TRBV6-1 | NA | NA | TGTGCCAGCAGGATTTTTAGTAGAAACACCATATATTTT | CASRIFSRNTIYF
TRBJ2-7 | TRBV25-1 | NA | once | TGTGCCAGCAGTGATGGTTTAGGGGACTACGAGCAGTACTTC | CASSDGLGDYEQYF
TRBJ2-7 | TRBV27 | TRBD2 | NA | TGTGCCAGCTGGACTAGCGGGTACCACGAGCAGTACTTC | CASWTSGYHEQYF
TRBJ1-1 | TRBV27 | TRBD1 | NA | TGTGCCAGCAGCCTACAGGGGACGCGGACTGAAGCTTTCTTT | CASSLQGTRTEAFF
TRBJ2-1 | TRBV5-1 | NA | NA | TGCGCCAGCCATAGGAGCGATTATAGCTCCTACAATGAGCAGTTCTTC | CASHRSDYSSYNEQFF
TRBJ2-3 | TRBV6-1 | NA | few | TGTGCCAGCAGTGGCCGGACAGTCTTCACAGATACGCAGTATTTT | CASSGRTVFTDTQYF